These 18 T cell receptor beta chains came from one sample sequenced in a study of glioma-infiltrating T cells. Using RNA template, CDR3s of TCR alpha and beta were amplified with iRepertoire arm-PCR. One entry per CDR3 protein, called by TCRdb with MiXCR from the multiplex PCR reads. The sample yields approximately 90,000 distinct CDR3 sequences, about 25% seen once. The sample was glioma tissue, nonneoplastic brain tissue, or PBMCs (not recorded which). These receptors were obtained from a human donor with low-grade glioma or glioblastoma, undergoing nonglioma brain surgery, or in good health (not recorded which).

In its sample, this clonotype was seen many times. This chain joins TRBV20-1 and TRBJ1-2; the match to TRBD1 covers 11 bases. The CDR3 has 13 residues. The germline gives CDR1 DFQATT, CDR2 SNEGSKA (reference sequence). The junction had 7 bases not matched to a gene; V was cut back by 6 bases and J by 7 bases. CDR3 amino acids: CSAWPGQGVGYTF. CDR3 DNA: TGCAGTGCCTGGCCGGGACAGGGGGTTGGCTACACCTTC.

This clonotype has ten or more counts. The chain recombines TRBV27 with TRBJ2-5; D is uncertain. The V and J ends lost 2 bases and 2 bases respectively, with 6 bases between them. Germline CDR1 MNHEY, CDR2 SMNVEV (reference sequence). CDR3 length equals 13 residues. In DNA, the CDR3 is TGTGCCAGCAGTTTAATCGGGCAAGAGACCCAGTACTTC. Amino acid sequence: CASSLIGQETQYF.

Remarks on this clonotype: One junction end disagrees with the germline gene, perhaps due to a read error. V usage is TRBV11-2 and J usage is TRBJ1-1; D is perhaps TRBD1 (6 bases). CDR3 length: 12 amino acids. Germline V lookup: CDR1 SGHAT, CDR2 FQNNGV. The CDR3 DNA reads as TGTGTCAGCAGCTTAGCGGGGGCGAAAGCTTTCTTT. Protein: CVSSLAGAKAFF.

About this clonotype: This may be a read error, as it is one base from a much larger clone. This rearrangement joins TRBV18 to TRBJ2-1, with 9 bases matching TRBD1. CDR3 size: 18 residues. Trimming removed 3 bases from V and 10 bases from J; junction bases left unmatched: 19. Germline values: CDR1 KGHSH, CDR2 LQKENI. The CDR3 nucleotides read TGTGCCAGCTCACCCCAAAAGACCGGGACAGGGTCCTCCTACGAGCAGTTCTTC. This gives the protein CASSPQKTGTGSSYEQFF.

This clonotype was picked up one time. A clone one base away is much larger, so this may be a read error. This chain joins TRBV7-8 and TRBJ2-7, with 8 bases fitting TRBD2. This CDR3 is built from 20 residues. Germline loops: CDR1 SGHVS, CDR2 FQNEAQ. Losses at the gene ends were 0 bases for V and 1 base for J; bases not matched to a gene: 17. DNA for the CDR3: TGTGCCAGCAGCTTAGCGAGGACTGGCGGGAGGCCAACAACATCCTACGAGCAGTACTTC. Amino acid sequence: CASSLARTGGRPTTSYEQYF.

This clonotype was seen a few times. The chain uses TRBV29-1 and TRBJ2-7, with D perhaps TRBD2 (6 bases). V was clipped by 5 bases and J by 2 bases, with 13 bases between them. Germline V lookup: CDR1 SQVTM, CDR2 ANQGSEA. CDR3 length: 13 amino acids. CDR3 nucleotides: TGCAGCGTTATCGGGGCGGGAACCTACGAGCAGTACTTC. This gives the protein CSVIGAGTYEQYF.

The CDR3 sequence is CASSGQGASVEQFF. As DNA, the CDR3 is TGTGCCAGTAGCGGACAGGGGGCGAGCGTTGAGCAGTTCTTC. V gene TRBV19 combines with J gene TRBJ2-1, with TRBD1 matching over 11 bases. The CDR3 runs to 14 residues. After removal of 6 bases from V and 9 bases from J, the junction contained 7 bases not matched to a gene. Germline assignment: CDR1 LNHDA and CDR2 SQIVND (reference sequence).

The rearrangement joins TRBV19 to TRBJ1-4; D not certain. Germline values: CDR1 LNHDA, CDR2 SQIVND (reference sequence). Between the trimmed V and J ends, which lost 7 bases and 6 bases, there was a span of 15 bases. The CDR3 runs 14 residues. In DNA, the CDR3 is TGTGCCAGTACCTCATTCGGGATATATGAAAAACTGTTTTTT. The encoded protein is CASTSFGIYEKLFF.

The rearrangement uses TRBV14 and TRBJ1-1, with D perhaps TRBD1 (6 bases). The CDR3 consists of 19 residues. Germline V gene data show CDR1 as SGHDN and CDR2 as FVKESK. Trimming took off 0 bases at V and 0 bases at J, with 20 bases between the two ends. The CDR3 reads CASSQENNRVENLNTEAFF. CDR3 nucleotides: TGTGCCAGCAGCCAAGAAAATAACAGGGTGGAAAACTTGAACACTGAAGCTTTCTTT.

This clonotype was counted ten times or more. This sequence joins TRBV6-1 and TRBJ2-1; 9 nucleotides agree with TRBD1. The trim removed 8 bases at V and 2 bases at J, leaving 4 bases unmatched. CDR3 length: 14 residues. The V gene's germline CDR1 is MNHNS and CDR2 SASEGT. The CDR3 sequence: CASQDRGPYNEQFF. The CDR3 DNA reads as TGTGCCAGCCAGGACAGGGGACCCTACAATGAGCAGTTCTTC.

The sample holds many counts of this clonotype. V usage is TRBV27 and J usage is TRBJ2-7; 9 nucleotides align to TRBD1. The trim removed 5 bases at V and 3 bases at J, leaving 2 bases unmatched. Per germline, CDR1 MNHEY and CDR2 SMNVEV (reference sequence). The CDR3 has 13 residues. The CDR3 spells CASSRGQGYEQYF. In nucleotides, the CDR3 is TGTGCCAGCAGTCGGGGACAGGGCTACGAGCAGTACTTC.

This clonotype was found a few times. This chain joins TRBV5-1 and TRBJ2-4; D remains ambiguous. The CDR3 length is 16 residues. Germline V gene sequence: CDR1 SGHRS, CDR2 YFSETQ. V shed 4 bases and J shed 0 bases, with 14 bases lying between them. For the CDR3, the DNA is TGCGCCAGCAGCCCTCGTGGGCGAGTAGCCAAAAACATTCAGTACTTC. Translation gives CASSPRGRVAKNIQYF.

This clonotype was counted once. The chain's CDR3 is CASMGTNTEAFF. For the CDR3, the DNA is TGTGCCAGCATGGGAACGAACACTGAAGCTTTCTTT. The V and J genes are TRBV6-2 or TRBV6-3 and TRBJ1-1; D gene uncertain. Looked up from germline, CDR1 is MNHEY and CDR2 is SVGEGT. CDR3 size: 12 residues. The V and J ends lost 7 bases and 1 base respectively, with 7 bases between them.

The chain carries TRBV6-2 or TRBV6-3 and TRBJ2-1; 11 bases line up with TRBD2. Germline-derived CDR1 and CDR2 are MNHEY and SVGEGT. The CDR3 sequence is 15 residues long. In DNA form, the CDR3 reads TGTGTTAGCAGTTACACTAGCGGGAGAAAGGGTGAGCAGTTCTTC. Translation gives CVSSYTSGRKGEQFF.

This clonotype was counted many times. The J gene is TRBJ2-5, the V gene TRBV6-1; the D gene is possibly TRBD2 (5 bases). The CDR3 length is 15 residues. Trimming left V 5 bases short and J 1 base short, with 14 bases between. Germline CDR1 MNHNS, CDR2 SASEGT. The CDR3 here is CASSYEGFSQETQYF. Here the CDR3 DNA reads TGTGCCAGCAGTTATGAGGGTTTCAGCCAAGAGACCCAGTACTTC.

V usage is TRBV11-2 and J usage is TRBJ1-1, with 9 bases matching TRBD1. The CDR3 sequence is 19 residues long. Germline V CDR1 and CDR2: SGHAT, FQNNGV. V dropped 0 bases and J dropped 1; count of bases not matched to a gene: 12. CDR3 sequence reads: CASSLEGGAPGQGNTEAFF. The CDR3 DNA reads TGTGCCAGCAGCTTAGAGGGGGGGGCCCCGGGACAGGGGAACACTGAAGCTTTCTTT.

On this clonotype: The CDR3 does not end in the conserved phenylalanine or tryptophan, so this is likely a read error. The chain recombines TRBV10-3 with TRBJ1-1; no definite D call. The V end lost 7 bases, the J end lost 1 base, and 13 bases lay between the germline ends. Per the germline V gene, CDR1 is ENHRY and CDR2 is SYGVKD. This CDR3 contains 14 residues. The CDR3 sequence is CAITHDVGNTEAFL. The CDR3 nucleotides are TGTGCCATCACCCACGATGTGGGGAACACTGAAGCTTTCCTT.

To note about this clonotype: A much larger clone lies one base from this, so it may be a read error. The chain recombines TRBV28 with TRBJ2-1; D might be TRBD2 (7 bases). Germline values: CDR1 MDHEN, CDR2 SYDVKM. The CDR3 has 13 residues. CDR3: CAGSLGGGNEQFF. DNA for the CDR3: TGTGCCGGCAGTTTAGGGGGGGGTAATGAGCAGTTCTTC.